This T cell receptor (beta chain) stems from a study of cytotoxic CD8 clonotypes in ibrutinib-treated CLL (dated by TCRdb to the early 2020s). Some background on the complete study: In this cohort, some 14 patients were treatment-naive and some 10 were relapsed/refractory, while 17 to 18 had unmutated IGHV. Partial responses were observed in about 25 patients and complete responses in 2; after a median follow-up of around 64 months, remission was maintained in about 15 patients and progression was observed in some twelve. Response samples were taken after a median of 12 months on treatment, ranging from about 6 to 40 months. On average, each sample had 255,043 productive templates and tens of thousands of productive rearrangements. Of the roughly 90 participants in the trial, approximately 25 had longitudinal samples available. Cryopreserved peripheral blood mononuclear cells were collected before treatment, at response, and at either disease progression or sustained remission. Every remission and progressive disease sample was obtained while ibrutinib was still being received by the patients.

The time point label, read with the paper, signifies: around 25 months on ibrutinib. For TCR beta library preparation, roughly 2 micrograms of genomic DNA were extracted from the cryopreserved PBMCs. Longitudinal blood samples from CLL patients receiving ibrutinib monotherapy were subjected to high-throughput TCR beta sequencing. Patients were enrolled in a phase 2 open-label single-center ibrutinib monotherapy trial. Relative to germline, V is missing 5 bases and J is missing 2 bases, with 7 bases of the junction outside any gene match. Per the germline V gene, SGDLS is the CDR1 and YYNGEE is the CDR2. The CDR3 goes from the cysteine to the phenylalanine over 15 residues. The kept DNA is CDR3 alone, 45 bases in frame from the first base. The paper's findings and limits, for the study overall: Public clonotypes were rare and either shrank or stayed stable during treatment, and the rise in clonality at ibrutinib response reflected expansion of private clonotypes. Sampling times were not matched between sustained-remission and progressing patients, and lymph node repertoires were not studied. An increase in clonality was observed at ibrutinib response, with clonality remaining stable during sustained remission and falling back toward baseline at progression. At baseline, clonality was higher than in age-matched healthy donors and showed a strong correlation with circulating CD8+ T-cell counts.

Each clonotype received, on average, about 10x coverage in deep resolution sequencing performed on a MiSeq, where the target depth lay between 1 in 1 million and 1 in 200,000 T cells. The immunoSEQ hsTCRB Kit was used to generate the TCR beta libraries. In the paper's pipeline: The data were analyzed with ImmunoSEQ Analyzer and ImmunoSEQ Data Assistant, and V, D and J gene assignments followed IMGT definitions. Clonality, with values ranging from 0 to 1, was calculated as one minus the normalized Shannon entropy of productive rearrangement frequencies. Only overrepresented clonotypes making up at least 0.05% of the repertoire of each patient were included in the public clonotype analysis. Repertoires from approximately 13 age-matched healthy donors in immuneACCESS were used as clonality controls. As stored in TCRdb, this immuneACCESS dataset retains in-frame rearrangements with V and J assigned. A fraction of the clones does not appear; measured against another copy, unresolved V genes explain less than half of the discrepancy, and the remainder lacks a known reason. V, J and clone size are those of that table, while D and trimming were read from the DNA. The sample profile shows 150,000 to 200,000 clones; roughly 72% of them were found once. The ten most abundant clones make up around an eighth of the sample.

As for this clone: Which antigen it targets is not known. Within one base of it there is no much larger clone, and no base qualities were kept.

The clonotype was recovered from a human donor with chronic lymphocytic leukemia. This sequence uses TRBV9 and TRBJ2-3; the junction holds 8 bases that match TRBD2. Sequenced here: PBMCs, sampled after 24 months of ibrutinib treatment. This receptor has the CDR3 CASSDREGNTDTQYF. In nucleotides, the sequence is TGTGCCAGCAGTGATCGGGAGGGCAACACAGATACGCAGTATTTT.